This TCR beta chain was obtained from a study of regulatory T cells in long-lasting Graves disease. Regarding the study as a whole: TRBV28, TRBJ1-2 and TRBJ2-5 were segments that persistent disease favored.

Sample time point: newly diagnosed GD, antithyroid drugs for less than 3 months. From RNA extracted from PBMCs, the TCR library was made. Both iRepertoire HTBI primers and Arm-PCR of CDR3 regions were used to build the TCR beta libraries. TCRdb re-analysed the multiplex PCR reads in MiXCR, keeping a single row per CDR3 protein. The repertoire holds some 250,000 distinct CDR3 sequences, 15% to 20% seen once, with 13% to 15% in the top ten. J gave up 2 bases and V 5 bases, and 9 bases lay outside the gene matches. This CDR3 has 16 residues. The V gene's germline CDR1 is SGHTA and CDR2 FQGNSA. As for this clonotype: Its target is unknown.

These data were also reused for a study on T cells in Graves' hyperthyroidism and ophthalmopathy. That work contributes: HTBI primers were employed in a first-round RT-PCR of the TCR CDR3.

The clonotype originates from a woman aged 25 to 39 with Graves disease. The specimen was peripheral blood mononuclear cells (PBMCs), collected at new diagnosis, from a patient treated with antithyroid drugs. This rearrangement joins TRBV7-2 to TRBJ1-2; 9 bases map to TRBD1. The CDR3 sequence: CASSLTGGRQNYGYTF. In DNA form, the CDR3 reads TGTGCCAGCAGCCTAACAGGGGGCCGGCAAAACTATGGCTACACCTTC. Combining the CDR3 with reference TRBV7-2 and TRBJ1-2 gives the whole variable domain GAGVSQSPSNKVTEKGKDVELRCDPISGHTALYWYRQSLGQGLEFLIYFQGNSAPDKSGLPSDRFSAERTGGSVSTLTIQRTQQEDSAVYLCASSLTGGRQNYGYTFGSGTRLTVV.